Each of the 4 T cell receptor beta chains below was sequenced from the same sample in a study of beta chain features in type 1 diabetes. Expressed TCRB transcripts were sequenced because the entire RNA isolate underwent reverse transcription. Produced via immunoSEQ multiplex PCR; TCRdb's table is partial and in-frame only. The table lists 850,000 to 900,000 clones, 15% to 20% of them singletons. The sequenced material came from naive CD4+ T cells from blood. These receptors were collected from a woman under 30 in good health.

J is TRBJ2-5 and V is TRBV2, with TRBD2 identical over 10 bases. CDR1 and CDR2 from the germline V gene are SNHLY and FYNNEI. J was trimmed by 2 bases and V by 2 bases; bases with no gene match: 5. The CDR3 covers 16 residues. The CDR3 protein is CASSEWLAGEQETQYF. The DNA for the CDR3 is TGTGCCAGCAGTGAATGGCTAGCGGGAGAGCAAGAGACCCAGTACTTC.

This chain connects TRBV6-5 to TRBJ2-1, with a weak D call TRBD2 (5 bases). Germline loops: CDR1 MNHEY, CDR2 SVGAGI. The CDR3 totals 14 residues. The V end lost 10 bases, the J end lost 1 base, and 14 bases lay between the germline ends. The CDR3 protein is CATRRRGSYNEQFF. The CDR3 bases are TGTGCCACCCGTCGCAGAGGGTCCTACAATGAGCAGTTCTTC.

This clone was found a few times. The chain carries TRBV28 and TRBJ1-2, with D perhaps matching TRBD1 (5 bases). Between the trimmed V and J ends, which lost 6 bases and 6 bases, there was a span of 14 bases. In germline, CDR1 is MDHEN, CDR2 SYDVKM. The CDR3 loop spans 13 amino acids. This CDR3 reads CASRSQGFHGYTF. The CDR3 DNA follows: TGTGCCAGCAGGTCCCAGGGTTTTCATGGCTACACCTTC.

This CDR3 reads CASSLLAGGSNQPQHF. The CDR3 DNA reads TGTGCCAGCAGTTTACTCGCGGGTGGGAGCAATCAGCCCCAGCATTTT. V gene TRBV28 combines with J gene TRBJ1-5; D ambiguous. Per germline, CDR1 MDHEN and CDR2 SYDVKM. This CDR3 has 16 amino acids. The V gene lost 2 bases and the J gene lost 1 base, with 12 bases spanning the gap.